The following is a T cell receptor beta chain sequence with its context. Its antigen remains unknown. Per the germline V gene, CDR1 is SGHAT and CDR2 is FQNNGV. There are 15 residues in the CDR3. V dropped 0 bases and J dropped 3 bases, with 11 bases sitting between them. The data belong to a study of blood T cells in healthy people across ages. Sample-barcoded 5' priming and a J-beta primer mix drove a second PCR of roughly 7 to 11 cycles. Each cDNA molecule was tagged by a template-switch adaptor with 12 random nucleotides. TCRdb reanalysed the 5' RACE reads using MiXCR and keeps one entry per CDR3 protein. Here the sample spans about 1.6 million distinct CDR3 sequences, around 36% being singletons. Findings and limits, study-wide: Donor CMV infection status was unknown, possibly confounding age-related changes in expanded clonotypes.

This receptor was identified in a woman in her 30s in good health. Material: blood. V usage is TRBV11-2 and J usage is TRBJ1-2; D is unclear. The CDR3 DNA follows: TGTGCCAGCAGCTTAGAAGTGGTACCCTACTATGGCTACACCTTC. The encoded protein is CASSLEVVPYYGYTF. Full variable domain (outside the CDR3, taken from reference TRBV11-2 and TRBJ1-2): EAGVAQSPRYKIIEKRQSVAFWCNPISGHATLYWYQQILGQGPKLLIQFQNNGVVDDSQLPKDRFSAERLKGVDSTLKIQPAKLEDSAVYLCASSLEVVPYYGYTFGSGTRLTVV.